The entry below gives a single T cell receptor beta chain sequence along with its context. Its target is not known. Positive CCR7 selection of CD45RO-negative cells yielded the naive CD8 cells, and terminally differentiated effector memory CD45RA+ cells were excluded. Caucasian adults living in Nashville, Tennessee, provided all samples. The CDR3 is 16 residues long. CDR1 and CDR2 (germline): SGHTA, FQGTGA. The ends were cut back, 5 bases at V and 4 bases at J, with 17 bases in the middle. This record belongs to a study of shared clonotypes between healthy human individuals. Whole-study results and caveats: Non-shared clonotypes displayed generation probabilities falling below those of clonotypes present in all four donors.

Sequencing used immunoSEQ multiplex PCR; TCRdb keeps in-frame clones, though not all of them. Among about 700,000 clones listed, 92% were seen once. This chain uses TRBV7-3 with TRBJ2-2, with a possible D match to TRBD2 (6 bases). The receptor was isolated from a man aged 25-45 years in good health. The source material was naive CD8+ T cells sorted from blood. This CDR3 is CASSPSGLSGTGELFF. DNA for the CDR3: TGTGCCAGCAGCCCGAGCGGGCTATCTGGCACCGGGGAGCTGTTTTTT. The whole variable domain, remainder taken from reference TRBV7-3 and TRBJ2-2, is GAGVSQTPSNKVTEKGKYVELRCDPISGHTALYWYRQSLGQGPEFLIYFQGTGAADDSGLPNDRFFAVRPEGSVSTLKIQRTERGDSAVYLCASSPSGLSGTGELFFGEGSRLTVL.